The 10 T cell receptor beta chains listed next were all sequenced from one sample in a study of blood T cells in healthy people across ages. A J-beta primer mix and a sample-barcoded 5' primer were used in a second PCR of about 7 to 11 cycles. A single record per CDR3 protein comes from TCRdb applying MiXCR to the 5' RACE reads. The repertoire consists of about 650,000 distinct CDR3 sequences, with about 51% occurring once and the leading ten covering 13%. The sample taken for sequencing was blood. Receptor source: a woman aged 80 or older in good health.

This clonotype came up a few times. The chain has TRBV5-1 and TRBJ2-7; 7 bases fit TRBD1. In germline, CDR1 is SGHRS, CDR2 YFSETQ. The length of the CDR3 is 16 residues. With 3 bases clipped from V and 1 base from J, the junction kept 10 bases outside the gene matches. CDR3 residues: CASSSGQRGRSYEQYF. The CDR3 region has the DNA TGCGCCAGCAGCTCGGGACAAAGGGGGCGTTCCTACGAGCAGTACTTC.

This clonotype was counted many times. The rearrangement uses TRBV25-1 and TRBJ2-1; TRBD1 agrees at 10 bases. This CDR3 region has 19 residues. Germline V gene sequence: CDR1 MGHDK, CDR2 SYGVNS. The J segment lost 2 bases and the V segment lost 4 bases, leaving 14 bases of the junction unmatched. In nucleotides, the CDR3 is TGTGCCAGCAGTGGCCTTAGGGACAGGGGAGTTGTAACCTACAATGAGCAGTTCTTC. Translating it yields CASSGLRDRGVVTYNEQFF.

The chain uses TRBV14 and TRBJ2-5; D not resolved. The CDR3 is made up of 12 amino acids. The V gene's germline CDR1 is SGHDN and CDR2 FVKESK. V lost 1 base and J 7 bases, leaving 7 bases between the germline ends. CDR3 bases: TGTGCCAGCAGCCAAGGGATTGGGACCCAGTACTTC. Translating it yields CASSQGIGTQYF.

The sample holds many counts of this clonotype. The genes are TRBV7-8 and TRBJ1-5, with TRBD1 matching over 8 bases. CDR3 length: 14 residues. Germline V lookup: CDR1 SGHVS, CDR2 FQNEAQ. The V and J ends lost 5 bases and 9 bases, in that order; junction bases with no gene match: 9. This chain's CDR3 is CASSLDTGGRPQHF. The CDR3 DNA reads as TGTGCCAGCAGCCTAGACACAGGGGGGCGGCCCCAGCATTTT.

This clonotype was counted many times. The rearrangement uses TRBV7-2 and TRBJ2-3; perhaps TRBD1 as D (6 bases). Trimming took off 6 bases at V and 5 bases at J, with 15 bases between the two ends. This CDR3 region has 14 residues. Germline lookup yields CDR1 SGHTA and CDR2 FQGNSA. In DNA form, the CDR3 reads TGTGCCAGCAGGCGACAGGCTCTCCGAGATACGCAGTATTTT. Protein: CASRRQALRDTQYF.

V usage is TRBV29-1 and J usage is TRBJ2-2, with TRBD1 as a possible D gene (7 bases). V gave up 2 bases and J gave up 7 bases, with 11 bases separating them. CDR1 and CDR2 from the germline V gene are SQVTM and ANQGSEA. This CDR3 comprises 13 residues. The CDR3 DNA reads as TGCAGCGTTGAACAGGGGGGTGGCGGGGAGCTGTTTTTT. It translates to CSVEQGGGGELFF.

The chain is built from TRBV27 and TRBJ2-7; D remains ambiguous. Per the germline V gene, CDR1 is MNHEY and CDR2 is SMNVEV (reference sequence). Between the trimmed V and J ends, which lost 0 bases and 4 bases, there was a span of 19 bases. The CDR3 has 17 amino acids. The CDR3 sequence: CASSLSGRPTLGYEQYF. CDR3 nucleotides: TGTGCCAGCAGTTTATCAGGCCGACCGACCCTTGGGTACGAGCAGTACTTC.

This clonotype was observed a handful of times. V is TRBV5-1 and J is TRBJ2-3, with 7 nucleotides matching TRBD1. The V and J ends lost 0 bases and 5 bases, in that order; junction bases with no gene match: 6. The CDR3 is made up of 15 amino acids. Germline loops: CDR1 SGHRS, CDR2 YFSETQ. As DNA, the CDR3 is TGCGCCAGCAGCTTGGAGGGGGCGACTGGAGATACGCAGTATTTT. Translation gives CASSLEGATGDTQYF.

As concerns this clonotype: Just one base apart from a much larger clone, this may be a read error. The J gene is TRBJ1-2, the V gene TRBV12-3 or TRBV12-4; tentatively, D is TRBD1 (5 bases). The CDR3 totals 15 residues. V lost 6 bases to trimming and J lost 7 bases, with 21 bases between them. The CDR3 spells CASSSIAGRVRGYTF. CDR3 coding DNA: TGTGCCAGCAGCTCGATAGCGGGGCGGGTACGTGGCTACACCTTC.

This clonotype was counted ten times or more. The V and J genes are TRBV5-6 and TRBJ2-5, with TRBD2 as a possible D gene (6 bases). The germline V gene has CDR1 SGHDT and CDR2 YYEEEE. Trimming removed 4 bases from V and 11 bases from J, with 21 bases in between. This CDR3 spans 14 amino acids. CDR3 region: CASSPGNYPGEQYF. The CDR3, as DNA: TGTGCCAGCAGCCCCGGTAACTATCCGGGGGAGCAGTACTTC.